The rows below give T cell receptor beta chains drawn from one sample of a study of blood T cells in healthy people across ages. Using its own MiXCR run on the 5' RACE reads, TCRdb lists one record per CDR3 protein. In the table there are under 800,000 distinct CDR3 sequences, 40% to 45% of which are singletons. Sequencing input: blood. The receptors come from an older woman in good health. The CDR3 runs from the conserved cysteine through the conserved F or W. Fields, in order: J gene, clone size, V gene, D gene, CDR3 DNA, CDR3 protein. D genes are given only for firm matches. The size field is filled for only some rows; it gives once, few, many or a size class.

>TRBJ1-4|.|TRBV2|.
TGTGCCAGCAGTGAAGGAGGGTCCCGAGTGGGTGAAAAACTGTTTTTT
CASSEGGSRVGEKLFF
>TRBJ1-2|.|TRBV20-1|.
TGCAGTGCGCTAGCAAGCTATGGCTACACCTTC
CSALASYGYTF
>TRBJ2-3|.|TRBV27|TRBD2
TGTGCCAGCAGATCCCATGGCGGGGGGAACACAGATACGCAGTATTTT
CASRSHGGGNTDTQYF
>TRBJ2-7|.|TRBV10-3|.
TGTGCCATCACCCCAGGGGGGCGCGAGCAGTACTTC
CAITPGGREQYF
>TRBJ2-7|.|TRBV10-2|TRBD1
TGCGCCAGCAGATGGACAGGGGACGAGCAGTACTTC
CASRWTGDEQYF
>TRBJ2-4|few|TRBV4-3|TRBD1
TGCGCCAGCAGCCGGGACAGGGGCACCCCGGAGCAGTACTTC
CASSRDRGTPEQYF
>TRBJ1-5|.|TRBV7-8|TRBD1
TGTGCCAGCAGCCCTACAGGGGCCCAGCCCCAGCATTTT
CASSPTGAQPQHF
>TRBJ2-3|many|TRBV2|.
TGTGCCAGCAGCACAGGGTTAACAGATACGCAGTATTTT
CASSTGLTDTQYF
>TRBJ2-3|few|TRBV29-1|.
TGCAGCGTTGGAGGGCCGGGGCGGGGCACAGATACGCAGTATTTT
CSVGGPGRGTDTQYF
>TRBJ2-4|few|TRBV20-1|TRBD2
TGCAGTGCTAGAGATGATGCGGGGGGGCCAGCCAAAAACATTCAGTACTTC
CSARDDAGGPAKNIQYF
>TRBJ2-7|.|TRBV4-2|TRBD2
TGTGCCAGCAGCCAAGGGTACGTGACTAGCATCGAGCAGTACTTC
CASSQGYVTSIEQYF
>TRBJ1-2|few|TRBV12-3/TRBV12-4|.
TGTGCCAGCAGTTTGACGGAGAATGGCTACACCTTC
CASSLTENGYTF
>TRBJ1-1|few|TRBV12-3/TRBV12-4|TRBD1
TGTGCCAGCAGCCCCGGGACAGGGATCACTGAAGCTTTCTTT
CASSPGTGITEAFF
>TRBJ1-6|.|TRBV7-3|.
TGTGCCAGCAACACATCAAATTCACCCCTCCACTTT
CASNTSNSPLHF
>TRBJ2-5|.|TRBV12-3/TRBV12-4|.
TGTGCCAGCAGTGGGTCGGGTTTCGAGACCCAGTACTTC
CASSGSGFETQYF
>TRBJ1-5|.|TRBV10-2|.
TGCGCCAGCAGTGAGTCAGGGACGGGAACCATGGAGCCCCAGCATTTT
CASSESGTGTMEPQHF
>TRBJ2-7|many|TRBV25-1|TRBD2
TGTGCCAGCAGTGCAACGGGGGGGCTTTACGAGCAGTACTTC
CASSATGGLYEQYF
>TRBJ2-1|few|TRBV7-2|.
TGTGCCAGCAGCCGGGCGAGTGTCGATGAGCAGTTCTTC
CASSRASVDEQFF
>TRBJ2-3|.|TRBV12-3/TRBV12-4|.
TGTGCCAGCAGTCCCCCTGGGTTATATACGCAGTATTTT
CASSPPGLYTQYF
>TRBJ2-7|.|TRBV3-1|.
TGTGCCAGCAGGCCTACAGGTAGCGACTCCTACGAGCAGTACTTC
CASRPTGSDSYEQYF
>TRBJ2-7|.|TRBV20-1|.
TGCAGTGCTAGAGTTAAGAACAATGAGCAGTACTTC
CSARVKNNEQYF
>TRBJ2-5|.|TRBV18|TRBD1
TGTGCCAGCTCACCCCAGACAGGGTTGCAAGAGACCCAGTACTTC
CASSPQTGLQETQYF
>TRBJ2-5|many|TRBV7-2|.
TGTGCCAGCAGCTTCTTCCGGGACCAAGAGACCCAGTACTTC
CASSFFRDQETQYF
>TRBJ2-7|few|TRBV20-1|.
TGCAGTGCCTGGAACTACGAGCAGTACTTC
CSAWNYEQYF
>TRBJ2-5|few|TRBV20-1|.
TGCAGTGCTTCGACTGACTCGGCGGCGGAGACCCAGTACTTC
CSASTDSAAETQYF
>TRBJ2-7|.|TRBV6-6|TRBD1
TGTGCCAGCAGACCTACAGGGGGCCTCTGCGAGCAGTACTTC
CASRPTGGLCEQYF
>TRBJ2-7|many|TRBV9|TRBD1
TGTGCCAGCGAGGTCCGGAACAGGGGTATCGTGGAGGACGAGCAGTACTTC
CASEVRNRGIVEDEQYF
>TRBJ1-5|few|TRBV6-2/TRBV6-3|.
TGTGCCAGCAGGCCCCGGGAACAGGGAACCTTCAATCAGCCCCAGCATTTT
CASRPREQGTFNQPQHF
>TRBJ2-5|.|TRBV9|TRBD2
TGTGCCAGCAGCGTCCGGGGGGAACAAGAGACCCAGTACTTC
CASSVRGEQETQYF
>TRBJ2-5|few|TRBV7-3|TRBD1
TGTGCCAGCAGCTTAGGACAGGCCGAGGGGGAGACCCAGTACTTC
CASSLGQAEGETQYF
>TRBJ2-7|few|TRBV14|TRBD1
TGTGCCAGCAGCCAGATGACAGGGGTGGACGAGCAGTACTTC
CASSQMTGVDEQYF
>TRBJ2-5|few|TRBV20-1|.
TGCAGTGCTAGAGCATCCCCTCAGGCTGGGACCCAGTACTTC
CSARASPQAGTQYF
>TRBJ2-4|few|TRBV4-1|.
TGCGCCAGCAGCCAAGAGCGGGCGGACGGTGTGGCCAAAAACATTCAGTACTTC
CASSQERADGVAKNIQYF
>TRBJ2-1|many|TRBV7-3|TRBD2
TGTGCCAGCAGCCCAGTGGGTAGCGGGAGGGCCAGAAATGAGCAGTTCTTC
CASSPVGSGRARNEQFF
>TRBJ2-2|.|TRBV20-1|TRBD1
TGCAGTGCTAGAGAAGGGACAGGGGGGCGATGGACCGGGGAGCTGTTTTTT
CSAREGTGGRWTGELFF
>TRBJ2-7|.|TRBV6-2/TRBV6-3|TRBD2
TGTGCCAGCGGCGGACTAGCGGGAGTCGGGAATGAGCAGTACTTC
CASGGLAGVGNEQYF
>TRBJ1-2|once|TRBV3-1|.
TGTGCCAGCAGCCAAGAAAGAGTCAGGGTGGGAGCTAACTATGGCTACACCTTC
CASSQERVRVGANYGYTF
>TRBJ2-3|.|TRBV5-6|TRBD2
TGTGCCAGCAATCTTGGGTCGACACTAGCGAGAATCACAGATACGCAGTATTTT
CASNLGSTLARITDTQYF
>TRBJ1-6|many|TRBV20-1|TRBD1
TGCAGTGCTACCACGACAGGGGGAAATTCACCCCTCCACTTT
CSATTTGGNSPLHF
>TRBJ2-1|.|TRBV4-3|.
TGCGCCAGTAGCCAAGATCCGGGACGGGGATTCTCCCACAATGAGCAGTTCTTC
CASSQDPGRGFSHNEQFF
>TRBJ2-5|.|TRBV7-9|.
TGTGCCAGCAGCCTAGGTATTGGGTTTGGGGAGACCCAGTACTTC
CASSLGIGFGETQYF
>TRBJ2-3|many|TRBV20-1|TRBD2
TGCAGTGCCACATACCGCGGGGGGGCTGCAGATACGCAGTATTTT
CSATYRGGAADTQYF
>TRBJ2-7|few|TRBV10-2|TRBD2
TGCGCCAGCAGTCCCACCGACAGGGTCCTAGCGGGAGGGGACAATGAGCAGTACTTC
CASSPTDRVLAGGDNEQYF
>TRBJ1-1|.|TRBV10-3|.
TGTGCCACCCTTTCGATGAACACTGAAGCTTTCTTT
CATLSMNTEAFF
>TRBJ2-5|.|TRBV2|TRBD2
TGTGCCAGCAGTGAAACCTTCGGGGCGGGAGGTATGAATGAGCAGTACTTC
CASSETFGAGGMNEQYF
>TRBJ2-1|.|TRBV6-1|.
TGTGCCACAGCGGTGTACAATGAGCAGTTCTTC
CATAVYNEQFF
>TRBJ2-5|.|TRBV15|.
TGTGCCACCAGCCTAACAGGTCCCGAAAGGGAGACCCAGTACTTC
CATSLTGPERETQYF
>TRBJ2-7|once|TRBV7-6|.
TGTGCCTGCAGCTTAGCGTACCCCTACAATGAGCAGTACTTC
CACSLAYPYNEQYF
>TRBJ2-7|many|TRBV3-1|.
TGTGCCAGCGCCAGCGGTTACGAGCAGTACTTC
CASASGYEQYF
>TRBJ2-1|.|TRBV5-6|.
TGTGCCAGCATCTCGATCTCCTACAATGAGCAGTTCTTC
CASISISYNEQFF
>TRBJ1-6|.|TRBV9|.
TGTGCCAGCAGCGTAGAGGGCAGTGATTCACCCCTCCACTTT
CASSVEGSDSPLHF